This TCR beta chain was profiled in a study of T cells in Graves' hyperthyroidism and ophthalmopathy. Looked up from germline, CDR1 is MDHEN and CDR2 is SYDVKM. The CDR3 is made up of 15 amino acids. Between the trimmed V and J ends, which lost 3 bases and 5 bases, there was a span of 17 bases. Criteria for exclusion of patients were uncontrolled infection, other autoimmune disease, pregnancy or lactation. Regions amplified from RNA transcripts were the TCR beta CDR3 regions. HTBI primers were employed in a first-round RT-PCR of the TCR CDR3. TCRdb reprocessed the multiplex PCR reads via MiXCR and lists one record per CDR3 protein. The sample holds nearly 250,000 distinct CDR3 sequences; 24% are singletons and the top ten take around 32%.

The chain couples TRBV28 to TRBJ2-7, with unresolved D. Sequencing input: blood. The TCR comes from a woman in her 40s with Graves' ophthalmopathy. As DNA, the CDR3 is TGTGCCAGCAGTTTCCGGGCTCCCGGGCTCGACGAGCAGTACTTC. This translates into CASSFRAPGLDEQYF.